A selection of T cell receptor beta chains follows, all from one sample in a study of Tregs in tolerant kidney transplant recipients. Data came from immunoSEQ multiplex PCR; TCRdb stores just in-frame clones and leaves some out. The sample has 15,000 to 17,000 clones, around 53% seen once; the top ten hold approximately 3.3%. Their cognate antigens are unknown. The sequencing used CD4+ T cells from blood cultured with allogeneic cells, collected before the transplant. The receptors were gathered from a human patient who received a combined kidney and bone marrow transplant. CDR3s include the opening cysteine and the closing phenylalanine or tryptophan. A D gene is named only where the DNA matches it firmly. Size is omitted from some rows. Given values are once, few, many or a class for expanded clones.

clone_size,cdr3_length,d_call,j_call,v_call,cdr3_aa,cdr3_nt
once,18,TRBD1,TRBJ1-1,TRBV7-2,CASSFRTRQGSRGTEAFF,TGTGCCAGCAGCTTTAGAACTCGACAGGGGTCTCGAGGCACTGAAGCTTTCTTT
NA,14,TRBD1,TRBJ1-3,TRBV10-3,CAINRGIFGNTIYF,TGTGCCATTAACAGGGGGATCTTTGGAAACACCATATATTTT
once,15,NA,TRBJ2-1,TRBV9,CASSASGLIGDEQFF,TGTGCCAGCAGCGCATCGGGATTAATTGGGGATGAGCAGTTCTTC
few,15,NA,TRBJ2-2,TRBV5-4,CASSFGGASTGELFF,TGTGCCAGCAGCTTTGGGGGGGCGAGCACCGGGGAGCTGTTTTTT
NA,13,NA,TRBJ2-5,TRBV7-3,CASSSGTKETQYF,TGTGCCAGCAGTTCCGGGACAAAAGAGACCCAGTACTTC
NA,16,NA,TRBJ1-6,TRBV28,CASSLLWGRGGSPLHF,TGTGCCAGCAGTTTATTGTGGGGCAGGGGAGGGTCACCCCTCCACTTT
NA,10,NA,TRBJ1-2,TRBV30,CACDPRGYTF,TGTGCCTGCGACCCGAGGGGCTACACCTTC
medium-sized,13,TRBD2,TRBJ2-1,TRBV27,CASRLAGAIEQFF,TGTGCCAGCAGACTAGCGGGAGCTATTGAGCAGTTCTTC
NA,19,TRBD2,TRBJ2-1,TRBV19,CASNFQRGGRFGSYNEQFF,TGTGCCAGTAATTTCCAGCGGGGGGGCCGATTTGGCTCCTACAATGAGCAGTTCTTC
NA,14,TRBD1,TRBJ1-2,TRBV30,CAWSLTGGGYGYTF,TGTGCCTGGAGTTTAACAGGGGGCGGCTATGGCTACACCTTC
NA,15,TRBD1,TRBJ1-4,TRBV5-6,CASSGPGTGNEKLFF,TGTGCCAGCAGTGGTCCCGGGACAGGGAATGAAAAACTGTTTTTT
large,17,NA,TRBJ1-2,TRBV7-3,CASSLTLSLGRDYGYTF,TGTGCCAGCAGCTTAACGCTGTCGCTGGGGCGCGACTATGGCTACACCTTC
few,14,NA,TRBJ2-7,TRBV6-6,CASSYGAVPYEQYF,TGTGCCAGCAGTTACGGAGCAGTTCCCTACGAGCAGTACTTC
few,18,TRBD2,TRBJ2-1,TRBV11-3,CASSFRTPTSGSYNEQFF,TGTGCCAGCAGCTTCCGGACACCTACTAGCGGCTCCTACAATGAGCAGTTCTTC
few,15,NA,TRBJ1-1,TRBV4-1,CASSQYTGMNTEAFF,TGCGCCAGCAGCCAATACACAGGGATGAACACTGAAGCTTTCTTT
few,15,TRBD1,TRBJ1-1,TRBV7-2,CASSLEGRGWYEAFF,TGTGCCAGCAGCTTAGAAGGCAGGGGGTGGTATGAAGCTTTCTTT
few,15,NA,TRBJ1-1,TRBV5-1,CASSLGGVRGTEAFF,TGCGCCAGCAGCTTGGGGGGAGTACGTGGTACTGAAGCTTTCTTT
NA,15,NA,TRBJ2-7,TRBV5-4,CASSSRDTGLYEQYF,TGTGCCAGCAGCTCCCGGGACACAGGACTCTACGAGCAGTACTTC
NA,14,NA,TRBJ1-1,TRBV19,CASSIWTAGGEAFF,TGTGCCAGTAGTATATGGACCGCGGGCGGCGAAGCTTTCTTT
medium-sized,17,TRBD1,TRBJ2-7,TRBV18,CASSPPVDRGLSYEQYF,TGTGCCAGCTCACCACCGGTGGACAGGGGGCTCTCCTACGAGCAGTACTTC
NA,14,NA,TRBJ2-7,TRBV7-2,CASSPHSGAREQYF,TGTGCCAGCAGCCCCCACTCTGGGGCTCGTGAGCAGTACTTC
NA,15,TRBD1,TRBJ1-4,TRBV11-3,CASSPGQGGNEKLFF,TGTGCCAGCAGCCCCGGACAGGGGGGTAATGAAAAACTGTTTTTT
NA,14,NA,TRBJ1-5,TRBV19,CASSIIQGHQPQHF,TGTGCCAGTAGTATTATACAGGGCCATCAGCCCCAGCATTTT
few,13,NA,TRBJ2-5,TRBV10-3,CASSYSGEETQYF,TGTGCCAGCAGTTATTCAGGGGAAGAGACCCAGTACTTC
once,15,TRBD2,TRBJ2-1,TRBV5-5,CASSPGLAGSREQFF,TGTGCCAGCAGCCCGGGACTAGCGGGCTCCCGGGAGCAGTTCTTC
NA,14,NA,TRBJ2-1,TRBV19,CASTTPGYYNEQFF,TGTGCCAGTACCACCCCGGGGTACTACAATGAGCAGTTCTTC
NA,16,TRBD2,TRBJ2-1,TRBV11-2,CASSLSLAGNYNEQFF,TGTGCCAGCAGCTTATCACTAGCGGGGAACTACAATGAGCAGTTCTTC
NA,11,NA,TRBJ2-1,TRBV7-8,CASSLGGEQFF,TGTGCCAGCAGCTTAGGGGGCGAGCAGTTCTTC
NA,14,NA,TRBJ2-3,TRBV9,CASSVGQNTDTQYF,TGTGCCAGCAGCGTAGGTCAGAACACAGATACGCAGTATTTT
NA,15,TRBD2,TRBJ2-1,TRBV7-9,CASSSILAGVNEQFF,TGTGCCAGCAGCTCTATACTAGCGGGAGTCAATGAGCAGTTCTTC
NA,17,NA,TRBJ2-2,TRBV5-1,CASSPRAGYSLSGELFF,TGCGCCAGCAGTCCCAGAGCGGGCTATTCGCTTTCCGGGGAGCTGTTTTTT
once,14,NA,TRBJ2-7,TRBV5-1,CASSLDRQAYEQYF,TGCGCCAGCAGCTTGGACCGACAGGCCTACGAGCAGTACTTC
NA,14,NA,TRBJ2-7,TRBV10-3,CAISEQQKSYEQYF,TGTGCCATCAGTGAGCAACAGAAATCCTACGAGCAGTACTTC
few,15,TRBD2,TRBJ2-3,TRBV2,CASGRFSGRADTQYF,TGTGCCAGCGGCCGGTTTAGCGGGAGGGCCGATACGCAGTATTTT
once,17,NA,TRBJ2-7,TRBV4-1,CASSQETTVADPYEQYF,TGCGCCAGCAGCCAAGAGACCACAGTGGCTGATCCCTACGAGCAGTACTTC
NA,15,NA,TRBJ2-2,TRBV27,CASSFHRANTGELFF,TGTGCCAGCAGTTTTCACAGGGCGAACACCGGGGAGCTGTTTTTT
NA,15,NA,TRBJ1-2,TRBV5-6,CASSLSRALNYGYTF,TGTGCCAGCAGCTTATCCAGGGCACTTAACTATGGCTACACCTTC